Below are 14 T cell receptor beta chains sequenced from a single sample in a study of T cell responses to AZD1222 COVID-19 vaccine. Assay used: immunoSEQ multiplex PCR; TCRdb lists only in-frame clones, some missing. The repertoire holds 150,000 or so clones, with approximately 85% as singletons. Sequenced here: peripheral blood, sampled on day 0 of AZD1222 vaccination. The receptors stem from an adult in good health.

CDR3 sequence: CASRTGGSPLHF. In DNA form, the CDR3 reads TGTGCCAGTCGGACAGGCGGTTCACCCCTCCACTTT. V is TRBV19 and J is TRBJ1-6, with TRBD1 matching 7 bases. With V trimmed by 8 bases and J by 9 bases, 4 bases remained unmatched. The CDR3 is 12 residues long. CDR1 and CDR2 (germline): LNHDA, SQIVND (reference sequence).

The chain recombines TRBV5-1 with TRBJ1-6; D remains ambiguous. The germline CDR1 and CDR2 sequences are SGHRS and YFSETQ. V lost 4 bases to trimming and J lost 4 bases, with 9 bases between them. There are 14 residues in the CDR3. The CDR3 region is CASSTGEYNSPLHF. DNA of the CDR3: TGCGCCAGCAGCACTGGTGAATATAATTCACCCCTCCACTTT.

The rearrangement uses TRBV30 and TRBJ2-1; D is ambiguous. CDR1 is GTSNPN and CDR2 is SVGIG in the germline V gene (reference sequence). CDR3 size: 13 residues. Trimming pared 0 bases from V and 4 bases from J, leaving 7 bases between. The CDR3 sequence: CAWSVRAYNEQFF. The DNA of the CDR3 is TGTGCCTGGAGTGTACGGGCTTACAATGAGCAGTTCTTC. The full variable domain, with the rest looked up from reference TRBV30 and TRBJ2-1, is SQTIHQWPATLVQPVGSPLSLECTVEGTSNPNLYWYRQAAGRGLQLLFYSVGIGQISSEVPQNLSASRPQDRQFILSSKKLLLSDSGFYLCAWSVRAYNEQFFGPGTRLTVL.

The genes are TRBV5-1 and TRBJ2-3; 10 bases match TRBD2. The CDR3 sequence is 16 residues long. The germline CDR1 and CDR2 sequences are SGHRS and YFSETQ. The V gene end was trimmed by 3 bases and the J gene end by 4 bases; junction bases not matched to a gene: 8. CDR3 sequence (DNA): TGCGCCAGCAGCTCCCAGCGGGAGGGCCGCGCAGATACGCAGTATTTT. Its translation: CASSSQREGRADTQYF.

The genes are TRBV30 and TRBJ1-2; D gene ambiguous. Trimming shortened V by 2 bases and J by 2 bases, and 9 bases separated the two germline ends. Germline-derived CDR1 and CDR2 are GTSNPN and SVGIG (reference sequence). This CDR3 has 13 amino acids. DNA of the CDR3: TGTGCCTGGAGTCCACAGCCCAACTATGGCTACACCTTC. Amino acid sequence: CAWSPQPNYGYTF.

This clone has just one count. The rearrangement uses TRBV7-9 and TRBJ2-2, with TRBD2 matching over 14 bases. V lost 5 bases to trimming and J lost 4 bases; unmatched junction nucleotides: 9. CDR1 SEHNR and CDR2 FQNEAQ come from the germline V gene (reference sequence). The CDR3 totals 18 residues. CDR3 DNA: TGTGCCAGCAGCACGGGACTAGCGGGGGAGATAGGCACCGGGGAGCTGTTTTTT. Protein: CASSTGLAGEIGTGELFF.

This clone appeared once. The chain uses TRBV5-1 and TRBJ2-6; no clear D gene. V lost 0 bases to trimming and J lost 0 bases, with 7 bases between them. Looked up from germline, CDR1 is SGHRS and CDR2 is YFSETQ. The CDR3 consists of 16 residues. CDR3 sequence (DNA): TGCGCCAGCAGCTTGGTGGGTAGCTCTGGGGCCAACGTCCTGACTTTC. Its translation is CASSLVGSSGANVLTF.

This clone was seen more than once but under ten times. The chain couples TRBV30 to TRBJ1-1, with D uncertain. V lost 0 bases to trimming and J lost 4 bases, with 12 bases between them. The CDR3 consists of 14 residues. CDR1 is GTSNPN and CDR2 is SVGIG in the germline V gene (reference sequence). The chain's CDR3 is CAWSVDTLGTEAFF. The CDR3 bases are TGTGCCTGGAGTGTAGACACCCTCGGCACTGAAGCTTTCTTT.

The gene calls are TRBV15 and TRBJ1-6; D uncertain. V lost 3 bases, J lost 0 bases, and 9 bases lay in between. Germline CDR1 is LNHNV and CDR2 is YYDKDF (reference sequence). There are 16 residues in the CDR3. This chain's CDR3 is CATSSVLSSYNSPLHF. DNA for the CDR3: TGTGCCACCAGCAGTGTTCTTAGCTCCTATAATTCACCCCTCCACTTT. Full variable domain (rest looked up from reference TRBV15 and TRBJ1-6): DAMVIQNPRYQVTQFGKPVTLSCSQTLNHNVMYWYQQKSSQAPKLLFHYYDKDFNNEADTPDNFQSRRPNTSFCFLDIRSPGLGDTAMYLCATSSVLSSYNSPLHFGNGTRLTVT.

This chain uses TRBV5-6 with TRBJ2-2; a weak D match, TRBD1 (5 bases). CDR3 length equals 16 residues. From germline, CDR1 is SGHDT and CDR2 YYEEEE. V lost 1 base and J 2 bases, leaving 12 bases between the germline ends. This CDR3 reads CASSLLQELNTGELFF. The CDR3 bases are TGTGCCAGCAGCTTGCTACAGGAGCTAAACACCGGGGAGCTGTTTTTT.

The rearrangement joins TRBV6-5 to TRBJ1-1, with D perhaps matching TRBD1 (5 bases). V was trimmed by 7 bases and J by 5 bases, leaving 14 bases between them. Germline values: CDR1 MNHEY, CDR2 SVGAGI. The CDR3 length is 13 residues. For the CDR3, the DNA is TGTGCCAGCAACGGTAGGGGATCTACTGAAGCTTTCTTT. This gives the protein CASNGRGSTEAFF.

This clone has a single count. This chain joins TRBV5-1 and TRBJ1-4, with D possibly being TRBD1 (5 bases). The CDR3 covers 15 residues. V lost 3 bases, J lost 0 bases, and 9 bases lay in between. Germline V lookup: CDR1 SGHRS, CDR2 YFSETQ. The CDR3 is CASSYQQATNEKLFF. The CDR3, as DNA: TGCGCCAGCAGCTATCAACAGGCAACTAATGAAAAACTGTTTTTT.

J is TRBJ1-3 and V is TRBV9; D call uncertain. The CDR3 has 15 residues. In germline, CDR1 is SGDLS, CDR2 YYNGEE. V lost 0 bases and J 0 bases, leaving 7 bases between the germline ends. DNA of the CDR3: TGTGCCAGCAGCGTAGGCAGCCTCTCTGGAAACACCATATATTTT. It codes for CASSVGSLSGNTIYF.

The chain uses TRBV6-5 and TRBJ2-7, with 7 bases aligning to TRBD1. The germline CDR1 and CDR2 sequences are MNHEY and SVGAGI. Losses at the gene ends were 8 bases for V and 2 bases for J; bases not matched to a gene: 9. This CDR3 is built from 14 residues. The chain's CDR3 is CASEVTGQAYEQYF. CDR3 in DNA: TGTGCCAGCGAGGTCACCGGACAGGCCTACGAGCAGTACTTC.